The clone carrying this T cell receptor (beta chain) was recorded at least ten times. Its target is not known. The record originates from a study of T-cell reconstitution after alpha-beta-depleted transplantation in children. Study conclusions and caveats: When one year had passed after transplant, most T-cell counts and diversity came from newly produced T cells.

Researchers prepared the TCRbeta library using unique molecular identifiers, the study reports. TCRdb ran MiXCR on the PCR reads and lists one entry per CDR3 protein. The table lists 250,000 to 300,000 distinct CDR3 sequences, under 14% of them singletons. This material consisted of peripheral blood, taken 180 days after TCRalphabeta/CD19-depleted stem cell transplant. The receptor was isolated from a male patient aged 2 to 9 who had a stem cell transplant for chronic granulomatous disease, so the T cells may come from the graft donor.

CDR3 sequence reads: CASSSDRTGPQETQYF. CDR3 bases: TGTGCCAGCAGCTCCGATCGGACAGGCCCCCAAGAGACCCAGTACTTC. This rearrangement joins TRBV7-9 to TRBJ2-5, with 7 nucleotides matching TRBD1. CDR1 is SEHNR and CDR2 is FQNEAQ in the germline V gene (reference sequence). Losses at the gene ends were 4 bases for V and 1 base for J; bases not matched to a gene: 9. This CDR3 contains 16 residues.